Shown below are 20 T cell receptor beta chains from a single sample sequenced in a study of regulatory T cells in long-lasting Graves disease. Time point reported: newly diagnosed GD, antithyroid drugs for less than 3 months. PBMC RNA was the source of the TCR library. Combining iRepertoire HTBI primers with Arm-PCR of CDR3 regions, the authors built TCR beta libraries. TCRdb reprocessed the multiplex PCR reads via MiXCR and lists one record per CDR3 protein. The sample shows about 500,000 distinct CDR3 sequences, 12% of them seen only once. This same sample was also taken into another study, of T cells in Graves' hyperthyroidism and ophthalmopathy.

The input for sequencing was peripheral blood mononuclear cells (PBMCs), taken at new diagnosis, from a patient treated with antithyroid drugs. These receptors were taken from a woman younger than 45 with Graves disease.

This clonotype has a count of ten or more. The chain has TRBV18 and TRBJ1-6; D is unclear. Germline V gene lookup returns CDR1 KGHSH and CDR2 LQKENI. The V and J ends lost 3 bases and 6 bases respectively, with 9 bases between them. The CDR3 consists of 14 residues. The CDR3 coding sequence is TGTGCCAGCTCACCCGACCGGTTTAATTCACCCCTCCACTTT. This translates into CASSPDRFNSPLHF. Supplemented by reference TRBV18 and TRBJ1-6, the full variable domain reads NAGVMQNPRHLVRRRGQEARLRCSPMKGHSHVYWYRQLPEEGLKFMVYLQKENIIDESGMPKERFSAEFPKEGPSILRIQQVVRGDSAAYFCASSPDRFNSPLHFGNGTRLTVT.

This clonotype was counted at least ten times. The V call is TRBV11-2, the J call TRBJ1-6, with 9 positions matching TRBD1. V lost 6 bases and J lost 4; bases outside the gene matches: 4. This CDR3 is 15 amino acids long. Germline V CDR1 and CDR2: SGHAT, FQNNGV. The CDR3 region is CASRPGQGYNSPLHF. In nucleotides, the CDR3 is TGTGCCAGCAGACCCGGACAGGGGTATAATTCACCCCTCCACTTT.

This clonotype was seen ten or more times. The V gene is TRBV29-1, the J gene TRBJ2-7; 10 bases map to TRBD2. After removal of 6 bases from V and 7 bases from J, the junction contained 6 bases not matched to a gene. The CDR3 has 12 amino acids. Looked up from germline, CDR1 is SQVTM and CDR2 is ANQGSEA. The CDR3 here is CSVAGGPGEQYF. Here the CDR3 DNA reads TGCAGCGTAGCGGGAGGGCCGGGTGAGCAGTACTTC.

This clonotype came up many times. V and J are TRBV6-1 and TRBJ2-7, with 10 bases aligning to TRBD2. The CDR3 runs to 16 residues. Unmatched junction bases numbered 13, after V lost 8 bases and J lost 3 bases. Per the germline V gene, CDR1 is MNHNS and CDR2 is SASEGT. CDR3 amino acids: CASGSGLARDLYEQYF. The CDR3 DNA follows: TGTGCCAGCGGGTCGGGACTAGCGCGTGATCTCTACGAGCAGTACTTC.

This clonotype has at least ten counts. The CDR3, as DNA: TGCAGCGTTGAAGTCTTTAGCGGCGAGCAGTACTTC. Amino acid sequence: CSVEVFSGEQYF. The chain is built from TRBV29-1 and TRBJ2-7; D perhaps matches TRBD2 (6 bases). Trimming took off 1 base at V and 6 bases at J, with 10 bases between the two ends. The CDR3 runs to 12 residues. CDR1 SQVTM and CDR2 ANQGSEA come from the germline V gene.

There are a few counts of this clonotype. J is TRBJ1-2 and V is TRBV30, with TRBD1 identical over 8 bases. V lost 5 bases to trimming and J lost 6 bases; unmatched junction nucleotides: 8. This CDR3 region has 13 residues. The germline CDR1 and CDR2 sequences are GTSNPN and SVGIG (reference sequence). The CDR3: CAWRLQGANGYTF. CDR3 DNA: TGTGCCTGGCGTCTCCAGGGGGCCAATGGCTACACCTTC.

This clonotype has a count of ten or more. The gene calls are TRBV7-9 and TRBJ2-1; TRBD2 aligns across 7 bases. This CDR3 contains 18 residues. Germline assignment: CDR1 SEHNR and CDR2 FQNEAQ (reference sequence). V shed 2 bases and J 3 bases; nucleotides not matched to a gene: 13. This CDR3 is CASSLFRASGAHYNEQFF. In DNA form, the CDR3 reads TGTGCCAGCAGCTTATTCCGGGCTAGCGGAGCGCACTACAATGAGCAGTTCTTC.

At least ten counts were recorded for this clonotype. The genes are TRBV2 and TRBJ2-2; D is perhaps TRBD1 (5 bases). The CDR3 runs 15 residues. Germline V gives CDR1 SNHLY, CDR2 FYNNEI. V lost 6 bases, J lost 4 bases, and 15 bases lay in between. The CDR3 sequence is CASRAGNPGTGELFF. The CDR3 nucleotides are TGTGCCAGCAGAGCAGGGAACCCAGGCACCGGGGAGCTGTTTTTT.

This clonotype was picked up many times. The V gene is TRBV7-8, the J gene TRBJ2-1; 12 bases match TRBD2. The germline V gene encodes CDR1 SGHVS and CDR2 FQNEAQ. This CDR3 is 19 amino acids long. The V segment lost 1 base and the J segment 2 bases; nucleotides outside the gene matches: 9. The DNA for the CDR3 is TGTGCCAGCAGCTTAGTAGGGCTAGCGGGAGGGGAAGCCTACAATGAGCAGTTCTTC. As protein: CASSLVGLAGGEAYNEQFF. Full variable domain (remainder filled in from reference TRBV7-8 and TRBJ2-1): GAGVSQSPRYKVAKRGQDVALRCDPISGHVSLFWYQQALGQGPEFLTYFQNEAQLDKSGLPSDRFFAERPEGSVSTLKIQRTQQEDSAVYLCASSLVGLAGGEAYNEQFFGPGTRLTVL.

The chain links TRBV9 to TRBJ2-7; D ambiguous. CDR1 and CDR2 (germline): SGDLS, YYNGEE. Trimming took off 3 bases at V and 0 bases at J, with 10 bases between the two ends. This CDR3 spans 14 amino acids. The CDR3 coding sequence is TGTGCCAGCAGCGCCCGCCTCAGCTCCTACGAGCAGTACTTC. This sequence encodes CASSARLSSYEQYF.

The chain has TRBV6-5 and TRBJ1-5; D unclear. V dropped 0 bases and J dropped 0 bases, with 12 bases sitting between them. Germline V CDR1 and CDR2: MNHEY, SVGAGI. The CDR3 spans 17 residues. DNA for the CDR3: TGTGCCAGCAGTTACTCAGTAGGAAGGGTTAGCAATCAGCCCCAGCATTTT. This gives the protein CASSYSVGRVSNQPQHF.

The V gene is TRBV7-8, the J gene TRBJ2-5; 7 nucleotides align to TRBD1. The CDR3 length is 15 residues. With 3 bases clipped from V and 4 bases from J, the junction kept 8 bases outside the gene matches. Germline V gene sequence: CDR1 SGHVS, CDR2 FQNEAQ. The CDR3, as DNA: TGTGCCAGCAGCTTCGCGACAGGGTCGGGAGAGACCCAGTACTTC. It yields the protein CASSFATGSGETQYF.

This clonotype was counted many times. The chain couples TRBV11-3 to TRBJ2-5; D gene ambiguous. This CDR3 has 14 amino acids. Germline V gene data show CDR1 as SGHNT and CDR2 as YENEEA. The V end was cut by 2 bases, the J end by 7 bases, with 14 bases between. The CDR3 reads CASSLIFGVGTQYF. CDR3 nucleotide sequence: TGTGCCAGCAGCTTAATATTTGGGGTTGGGACCCAGTACTTC.

This chain connects TRBV12-3 or TRBV12-4 to TRBJ1-1, with 9 bases matching TRBD1. The trim removed 6 bases at V and 5 bases at J, leaving 4 bases unmatched. CDR3 size: 13 residues. The CDR3 loop is CASRLGTGTEAFF. The CDR3 DNA sequence: TGTGCCAGCAGACTTGGGACAGGGACTGAAGCTTTCTTT.

This clonotype was counted at least ten times. The gene calls are TRBV12-3 or TRBV12-4 and TRBJ2-3, with a weak D call TRBD1 (6 bases). V lost 6 bases, J lost 2 bases, and 15 bases lay in between. This CDR3 region has 15 residues. The CDR3 region has the DNA TGTGCCAGCAGCCCTGACAGGATCCCCACAGATACGCAGTATTTT. Protein product: CASSPDRIPTDTQYF.

This clonotype has just a few counts. This sequence joins TRBV7-2 and TRBJ1-2, with D perhaps TRBD1 (5 bases). Germline V gene sequence: CDR1 SGHTA, CDR2 FQGNSA. V lost 2 bases to trimming and J lost 4 bases, with 17 bases between them. CDR3 length: 16 amino acids. The CDR3 bases are TGTGCCAGCAGCTTAACGTATCCTCGGACACTCTATGGCTACACCTTC. Translating it yields CASSLTYPRTLYGYTF.

The J gene is TRBJ2-5, the V gene TRBV5-1; no firm D call. Germline CDR1 SGHRS, CDR2 YFSETQ. The V end was cut by 4 bases, the J end by 5 bases, with 15 bases between. This CDR3 is 14 amino acids long. In DNA form, the CDR3 reads TGCGCCAGCAGCGTGATCTCTAGTGGTGAGACCCAGTACTTC. This sequence encodes CASSVISSGETQYF.

The chain recombines TRBV7-6 with TRBJ2-1; no clear D gene. The CDR3 runs 15 residues. Germline-derived CDR1 and CDR2 are SGHVS and FNYEAQ. V lost 5 bases and J lost 0, with 11 bases in between. CDR3 DNA sequence: TGTGCCAGCAGCCACGACCTGAGCTCCTACAATGAGCAGTTCTTC. Protein: CASSHDLSSYNEQFF.

This clonotype was recorded many times. The CDR3 protein is CASSHSAKETQYF. The DNA for the CDR3 is TGTGCCAGCAGTCACTCAGCGAAAGAGACCCAGTACTTC. The chain combines TRBV28 with TRBJ2-5; D remains ambiguous. V was shortened by 5 bases and J by 3 bases, with 10 bases between the two germline ends. In germline, CDR1 is MDHEN, CDR2 SYDVKM. The CDR3 is made up of 13 amino acids.

This clonotype has a count of ten or more. The V gene is TRBV6-2 or TRBV6-3, the J gene TRBJ1-1, with 9 bases lining up with TRBD1. CDR3 length: 15 residues. From germline, CDR1 is MNHEY and CDR2 SVGEGT. Unmatched junction bases numbered 8, after V lost 5 bases and J lost 4 bases. The CDR3 bases are TGTGCCAGCAGTCCCTTGGGACAGGGAATCACTGAAGCTTTCTTT. This encodes CASSPLGQGITEAFF.